This TCR beta chain was sequenced in a study of blood T cell repertoires in COVID-19. The overall study: COVID-19 samples, acute and convalescent, were from the United States, Italy and Spain.

Profiling relied on immunoSEQ multiplex PCR, and the TCRdb table lists in-frame clones only, not all of them. The sample contains roughly 200,000 clones, 85% of which appear only once. Individuals aged about 18 to 95 years were recruited from approximately 24 US areas. For recovered donors of Cohort 3, there were two negative PCRs, clearance, or symptom resolution. Looked up from germline, CDR1 is LNHDA and CDR2 is SQIVND (reference sequence). The CDR3 covers 16 residues. With 1 base removed from V and 4 bases from J, the gap between germline ends came to 16 bases. The V call is TRBV19, the J call TRBJ1-2; D is unresolved. The clonotype originates from a middle-aged man who had recovered from COVID-19. Material for sequencing was PBMCs or T cells enriched from blood (not recorded which). The CDR3 nucleotides read TGTGCCAGTAGTATAGGGAGCCCGCCAGCGGGCTATGGCTACACCTTC. Its translation: CASSIGSPPAGYGYTF. Full variable domain (missing parts from reference TRBV19 and TRBJ1-2): DGGITQSPKYLFRKEGQNVTLSCEQNLNHDAMYWYRQDPGQGLRLIYYSQIVNDFQKGDIAEGYSVSREKKESFPLTVTSAQKNPTAFYLCASSIGSPPAGYGYTFGSGTRLTVV.